This T cell receptor (beta chain) was retrieved from a study of Ad26.COV2.S vaccination and SARS-CoV-2 variants. Treatment denoted: around 19 received Ad26.COV2.S at low or high dose, single or two shots; about 5 received placebo; per-sample allocation not given. Repertoires come from day 63 after the first vaccine or placebo injection. The CDR3 consists of 13 residues. With V trimmed by 3 bases and J by 5 bases, 7 bases remained unmatched. CDR1 and CDR2 (germline): DFQATT, SNEGSKA (reference sequence). The repertoire was sequenced with immunoSEQ multiplex PCR; TCRdb's copy has only in-frame clones and lacks some. Here the sample spans about 500,000 clones, about 88% being singletons. This clone was recorded once.

The source material was peripheral blood, sampled in a trial of Ad26.COV2.S vaccine versus placebo. This TCR derives from a person between 18 and 65 years old who received the Ad26.COV2.S COVID-19 vaccine or a placebo. The gene calls are TRBV20-1 and TRBJ2-7; 7 bases are a match to TRBD2. The CDR3 protein is CSASKSGANEQYF. Written as DNA, the CDR3 is TGCAGTGCTAGTAAAAGCGGGGCAAACGAGCAGTACTTC.